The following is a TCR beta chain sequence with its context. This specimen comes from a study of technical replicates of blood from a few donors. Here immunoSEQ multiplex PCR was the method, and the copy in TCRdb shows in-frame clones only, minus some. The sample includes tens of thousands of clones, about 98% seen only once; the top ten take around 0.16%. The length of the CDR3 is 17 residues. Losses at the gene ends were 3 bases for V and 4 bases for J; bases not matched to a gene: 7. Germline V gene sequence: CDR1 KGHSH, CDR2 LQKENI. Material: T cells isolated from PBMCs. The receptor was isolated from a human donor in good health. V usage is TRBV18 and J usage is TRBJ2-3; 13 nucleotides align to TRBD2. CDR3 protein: CASSPPGLAGVADTQYF. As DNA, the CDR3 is TGTGCCAGCTCACCCCCCGGACTAGCGGGGGTCGCAGATACGCAGTATTTT.